This T cell receptor beta chain stems from a study of blood T cell repertoires in COVID-19. Background on the study: The analysed material was cDNA or gDNA that came from T cells, B-cell-depleted T cells, or PBMCs.

The CDR3 is made up of 14 amino acids. Germline V CDR1 and CDR2: SGDLS, YYNGEE. The junction had 4 bases not matched to a gene; V was cut back by 0 bases and J by 5 bases. TCRdb keeps only in-frame clones here, not all; method: immunoSEQ multiplex PCR. Among some 220,000 clones listed, 80% to 90% were seen once. In its sample, this clone was seen a few times. This TCR derives from a man in his forties or fifties who had recovered from COVID-19. The chain combines TRBV9 with TRBJ2-5; TRBD1 agrees at 7 bases. Source material: peripheral blood. CDR3 residues: CASSVATGSETQYF. CDR3 coding DNA: TGTGCCAGCAGCGTAGCGACAGGGTCGGAGACCCAGTACTTC.